This T cell receptor (beta chain) was found in a study of human T cells and chemical hapten exposure. This sample's time point: patch test 2, 6 weeks after DPC sensitization. Documented treatment: therapeutic diphenylcyclopropenone sensitization with weekly scalp DPC. Whole-study results and caveats: Sensitization with DPC brought no change to TCRs above 1 in 1000 in frequency.

Unique molecular identifiers were affixed to discrete cDNA molecules within the library. From the RACE reads, TCRdb called clonotypes with MiXCR, one entry per CDR3 protein. Of about 350,000 distinct CDR3 sequences in the sample, about 6.3% were seen once. This clonotype was detected ten times or more. What it recognizes is unknown. The CDR3 is 13 amino acids. V shed 6 bases and J shed 1 base, with 9 bases lying between them. Germline lookup yields CDR1 SGHTA and CDR2 FQGNSA. The material sequenced was whole blood, taken in connection with sensitization to the hapten diphenylcyclopropenone (DPC). V usage is TRBV7-2 and J usage is TRBJ1-1, with D perhaps TRBD1 (5 bases). The sequence came from a woman aged 18-29 years with alopecia areata. Some clones in this sample may be carry-over from other donors' samples. The CDR3 reads CASRQETNTEAFF. The CDR3 DNA is TGTGCCAGCAGACAGGAGACGAACACTGAAGCTTTCTTT.